A selection of T cell receptor beta chains follows, all from one sample in a study of tumor and adjacent non-tumor tissue in lung cancer. TCRdb re-analysed the multiplex PCR reads in MiXCR, keeping a single row per CDR3 protein. The table records 100,000 or so distinct CDR3 sequences, 80% of them present only once. Sequenced input: distant non-tumor lung tissue. The origin of the receptors is a man in his 60s with small cell lung cancer. The CDR3 runs from the conserved cysteine through the conserved F or W. D genes are given only for firm matches. For some rows the clone size is stated as once, few or many, or as a class when expanded; others skip it.

clone size,D gene,V gene,J gene,CDR3 DNA,CDR3 protein
few,-,TRBV11-2,TRBJ2-2,TGTACCAGCAGCTTAGTCAACACCGGGGAGCTGTTCTTT,CTSSLVNTGELFF
-,-,TRBV5-1,TRBJ2-1,TGCGCCAGAAGCTTGAGCGGTACCGCCGATGAGCTGTTCTTC,CARSLSGTADELFF
-,-,TRBV29-1,TRBJ1-1,TGCACCGTTGGAGCTGAGGGGGGGACTGAATCTTTCTTT,CTVGAEGGTESFF
-,TRBD2,TRBV6-5,TRBJ2-3,TGTGCCAGCAATTACACACTAGCGGGAGAGGGGAGCATAGATACGCAGTATTTT,CASNYTLAGEGSIDTQYF
once,-,TRBV6-5,TRBJ2-5,TGTGCCGGCAGTTCTCAGGGGACACAGACCCAGTACTTC,CAGSSQGTQTQYF
-,-,TRBV29-1,TRBJ2-1,TGCGGCGGGACTCCCCCGGGCCACGGAGGGAGTGAGCAGTTCTTC,CGGTPPGHGGSEQFF
-,-,TRBV6-1,TRBJ2-2,TGTGCCAGCAGGTGGTGGTTGGCTAGCGTGAGATCGGACACCGGGGGGCTGTTTTTT,CASRWWLASVRSDTGGLFF
-,-,TRBV5-4,TRBJ2-2,TGTGCCTTCCAGGATCGGGGAACGAACACCTGGGAGCTGTTTTTT,CAFQDRGTNTWELFF
-,-,TRBV2,TRBJ2-1,TGTGCCAGCAGTGACAGGACTACCAACAATGAACAGTTCTTC,CASSDRTTNNEQFF
few,-,TRBV11-2,TRBJ1-1,TGTGCCAGCGGCTTAGGCCCCGGGGAGAACACTAAAGCTTTCTTT,CASGLGPGENTKAFF
-,TRBD2,TRBV6-5,TRBJ2-1,TGTGCTAGCAGTTACTCGATCTGTGGACTAGCGGACAATGAGCAGTTATTC,CASSYSICGLADNEQLF
-,-,TRBV4-1,TRBJ1-5,TGCGCCATCAGGCAGGGGATGTCTCAGCCCCAGCATTTC,CAIRQGMSQPQHF
-,TRBD2,TRBV11-2,TRBJ2-6,TGTGCCGGCAGCTTAGTCCTAGCGGGAGCCTCTGGGGCCAGCCTCCTGACTTTC,CAGSLVLAGASGASLLTF
-,TRBD2,TRBV6-2/TRBV6-3,TRBJ2-1,TGTGCCAGCAGTTACCAGTTATCAGCGGGAGTGGGCGAACAGTTGTTC,CASSYQLSAGVGEQLF
-,TRBD1,TRBV6-6,TRBJ2-7,TGTGCCAGCAGTTGGGCAGGGGGCGATCTCGACGAGTGGTACTTC,CASSWAGGDLDEWYF
-,TRBD1,TRBV5-5,TRBJ1-2,TGTCCCAGCAGTCCCGGGACAGCTAACTATGGCTACATCTTC,CPSSPGTANYGYIF
once,-,TRBV4-2,TRBJ2-6,TGTGCCAGCAGCCGTGTTAGGCACGGACACTCTGGGGCCAACGTCCTGACTTTC,CASSRVRHGHSGANVLTF
-,-,TRBV11-2,TRBJ2-7,TGTACCAGCAGCTTAGACCCGGGACCCTACGAGCAGTACTTC,CTSSLDPGPYEQYF
-,-,TRBV29-1,TRBJ2-5,TGCAGCATTGAGTCACTTGTTGAGACCCAGTACTTC,CSIESLVETQYF
-,-,TRBV29-1,TRBJ1-2,-,CSVATGALYGCTF
-,TRBD2,TRBV11-2,TRBJ2-2,TGTGTCAGCAGCTTAGTGCGGGAGGCCGGGGAGCTGTTTTTT,CVSSLVREAGELFF
-,-,TRBV6-1,TRBJ1-5,TGTGCCAGCAGTGAGTTGGGGGCGTTCTACGTATTC,CASSELGAFYVF
-,-,TRBV4-2,TRBJ2-4,TGTGACAGCAGCCAAGCCGCAAGGTCCTCGCTGGCCTCCAAAAACATTCAGTACTTC,CDSSQAARSSLASKNIQYF
-,TRBD1,TRBV20-1,TRBJ1-3,TGCAGTGCTAGTGTGGGACAGGGATTTTCCGGAAACACCACATATTTT,CSASVGQGFSGNTTYF
-,-,TRBV12-3/TRBV12-4,TRBJ2-7,TGTGCCAGCAGTAGAGATTTCTACGAGCAGAACTTC,CASSRDFYEQNF
-,-,TRBV11-1,TRBJ2-5,TGTGCGAGCAGCTTATGCCCGGAAGAGACCCAATACTTC,CASSLCPEETQYF
once,TRBD1,TRBV7-8,TRBJ2-1,TGTGCCAGCCGCCCGGGGACAGGGGCTTACAATGAGCAGTTCTTC,CASRPGTGAYNEQFF
-,-,TRBV11-2,TRBJ1-1,TGTGCCAGCAGCTCGGAGGGAAACACTGAGACTTACTTT,CASSSEGNTETYF
-,-,TRBV28,TRBJ1-5,TGTGCCAGCAGTTTTGGGTTTGGGGGGGCCGGCATTCAGCCCCAGCATTTT,CASSFGFGGAGIQPQHF
-,TRBD2,TRBV4-2,TRBJ2-5,TGTGTCAACAGCCAAGGAAATAGCGGGATGGGGCAAGAGACCCAGTACTTC,CVNSQGNSGMGQETQYF
-,TRBD1,TRBV7-8,TRBJ1-2,TGTGCCAGCAGCTTAGACAGGGGCCATGCTAAGTATTGCTACACCTTC,CASSLDRGHAKYCYTF
-,-,TRBV6-5,TRBJ1-6,TGTGCCAGCAATTACTCTTCAAATGGGGGATCACCCCTCTACTTT,CASNYSSNGGSPLYF
-,TRBD2,TRBV12-3/TRBV12-4,TRBJ2-5,TGTGCCAGCAGTCTGACTAGCGGCGCGATAGAGACCCAGTACTTC,CASSLTSGAIETQYF
-,TRBD1,TRBV5-1,TRBJ1-1,TGCGTCAGCAGCTTGAGGGGGCACGGGGGCACTGAAGCTTTCTTT,CVSSLRGHGGTEAFF
many,TRBD2,TRBV28,TRBJ2-1,TGTGCCAGCAGTTCAGACTCTAGCGGGAGTTCGGATGAGCAGTTCTTC,CASSSDSSGSSDEQFF
-,TRBD2,TRBV12-3/TRBV12-4,TRBJ2-1,TGTGCCAGCAGTTTTGGGACTAGAGTAGGTAATGAGCATTTTTTC,CASSFGTRVGNEHFF
-,TRBD1,TRBV6-1,TRBJ2-7,TGTGCCAGTCGGTATGACAGGGGGTACGATGAGTACTTC,CASRYDRGYDEYF
-,-,TRBV4-2,TRBJ2-2,TGTGTCAGCAGCCAAGACCTCAGGACGAACACCGGGGAGCTGTTTTTT,CVSSQDLRTNTGELFF
-,-,TRBV6-6,TRBJ2-3,TGTGCCAGCAGGTCGTCGAACACAGATACGAAGCATTTT,CASRSSNTDTKHF
-,TRBD1,TRBV12-3/TRBV12-4,TRBJ1-3,TGTGCCAGCGGTGACGACAGGGCGCGAGGAAACACCTTATATTTT,CASGDDRARGNTLYF
-,-,TRBV6-5,TRBJ2-1,TGTGCCAGCACTTACTCCGGGGGAGTGAGTAATGAGCAGTTCTTC,CASTYSGGVSNEQFF
-,-,TRBV20-1,TRBJ2-2,TGCAGTGCTTTACTGGGCCATGGGGCGGCCGGGGAGCTGTTTTTT,CSALLGHGAAGELFF
-,-,TRBV5-5,TRBJ1-1,TGTGCCAGCAGCTTGTCATTGAACAGTGAAGCTTTCTTT,CASSLSLNSEAFF
-,TRBD1,TRBV5-5,TRBJ1-1,TGTGTCAGCACTACAGGGGGCCTCGTTTTCTTT,CVSTTGGLVFF
many,TRBD1,TRBV29-1,TRBJ2-3,TGCAGCGTTGAAGTCCGGGACAGGGGAGGAGATACGCAGTATTTT,CSVEVRDRGGDTQYF
-,-,TRBV29-1,TRBJ1-1,TGTAGTGTTAAGAAGGGGACGAACACTGAAGCTTTCTTT,CSVKKGTNTEAFF
-,-,TRBV11-2,TRBJ1-3,TGTGCCAGCAGTTTAGCGGGTACTTTCTCTGGAAACACCATATATTTT,CASSLAGTFSGNTIYF
-,-,TRBV11-2,TRBJ2-1,TGTGCCAGCAGCTTAGTGGCAGGGTTGGCTGAGAAGTTCTTC,CASSLVAGLAEKFF
-,TRBD2,TRBV11-2,TRBJ2-1,TGTGTCAGCAGCTTAGACCGTATAGCGGGAGTGAAGCAGTTCTTC,CVSSLDRIAGVKQFF
-,-,TRBV12-3/TRBV12-4,TRBJ1-1,TGTGCCAGCAGTATCCTCGAGAACATTGGAGCTTTCTTT,CASSILENIGAFF
-,-,TRBV5-5,TRBJ2-3,TGTGCCAGCAGCTTGGCAAGGGAGGGGACAGAAACGCAGTATTTT,CASSLAREGTETQYF
-,TRBD1,TRBV12-3/TRBV12-4,TRBJ2-3,TGTGCCAGAAGTCAGGACAGGGGTACGCAATATTTT,CARSQDRGTQYF
once,TRBD1,TRBV5-6,TRBJ1-2,TGTGCCAGCACCACGGACAGGAACTATGGCTTCACCTTC,CASTTDRNYGFTF